The 7 T cell receptor beta chains below all came from one sample that was sequenced in a study of response to subunit inactivated influenza vaccine. TCRdb itself ran the RT-PCR reads through MiXCR, one entry per CDR3 protein. The table records around 480,000 distinct CDR3 sequences, 9.5% to 13% of them present only once. The sequenced sample was PBMCs from blood, obtained about 40 days after vaccination. These receptors were taken from a man aged 50 or older who received an inactivated influenza vaccine.

The chain couples TRBV3-1 to TRBJ2-1; TRBD2 is a possible D gene (6 bases). Per germline, CDR1 LGHDT and CDR2 YNNKEL (reference sequence). CDR3 length: 13 residues. Trimming cost V 10 bases and J 6 bases, with 16 bases left between them. In DNA, the CDR3 is TGTGCCATCCGGCTGGGGGGAAGCAATGAGCAGTTCTTC. This encodes CAIRLGGSNEQFF.

The J gene is TRBJ1-3, the V gene TRBV4-2; no definite D call. This CDR3 has 12 amino acids. V lost 4 bases, J lost 8 bases, and 9 bases lay in between. Germline CDR1 reads LGHNA; CDR2 reads YNFKEQ. CDR3: CASSRVADTIYF. CDR3 coding DNA: TGTGCCAGCAGCCGAGTAGCAGACACCATATATTTT.

The J gene is TRBJ1-1, the V gene TRBV9; D is unresolved. Trimming took 0 bases from V and 1 from J, leaving 7 bases between them. This CDR3 comprises 14 residues. CDR1 SGDLS and CDR2 YYNGEE come from the germline V gene. The CDR3 sequence: CASSVDNTNTEAFF. The CDR3 DNA is TGTGCCAGCAGCGTAGATAACACGAACACTGAAGCTTTCTTT. The variable domain in full, completed from reference TRBV9 and TRBJ1-1, reads DSGVTQTPKHLITATGQRVTLRCSPRSGDLSVYWYQQSLDQGLQFLIQYYNGEERAKGNILERFSAQQFPDLHSELNLSSLELGDSALYFCASSVDNTNTEAFFGQGTRLTVV.

This clonotype was counted between two and nine times. This chain uses TRBV20-1 with TRBJ2-1; 10 bases align to TRBD2. The ends lost 1 base at V and 4 bases at J; junction bases unmatched: 10. The CDR3 is made up of 17 amino acids. Germline assignment: CDR1 DFQATT and CDR2 SNEGSKA (reference sequence). For the CDR3, the DNA is TGCAGTGCTAGAGGCTCGGAACCGGGACTAGCGTACAATGAGCAGTTCTTC. This gives the protein CSARGSEPGLAYNEQFF.

J is TRBJ2-1 and V is TRBV10-3; D is perhaps TRBD2 (6 bases). This CDR3 spans 16 amino acids. Germline CDR1 reads ENHRY; CDR2 reads SYGVKD. V dropped 6 bases and J dropped 5 bases, with 20 bases sitting between them. The CDR3 bases are TGTGCCATCAGGGGGACTGAGCGCCCCCCCCACAATGAGCAGTTCTTC. Its translation: CAIRGTERPPHNEQFF.

V and J are TRBV5-1 and TRBJ2-7; D gene uncertain. Trimming removed 3 bases at V and 7 bases at J, with 14 bases between. This CDR3 is 13 amino acids long. Germline V gene data show CDR1 as SGHRS and CDR2 as YFSETQ. CDR3 coding DNA: TGCGCCAGCAGCTCGACCCCTCCCCGGGAGCAGTACTTC. Its translation: CASSSTPPREQYF. The full variable domain, rest sourced from reference TRBV5-1 and TRBJ2-7, is KAGVTQTPRYLIKTRGQQVTLSCSPISGHRSVSWYQQTPGQGLQFLFEYFSETQRNKGNFPGRFSGRQFSNSRSEMNVSTLELGDSALYLCASSSTPPREQYFGPGTRLTVT.

This clonotype has just a few counts. The rearrangement uses TRBV2 and TRBJ2-3, with D tentatively TRBD2 (7 bases). V was clipped by 7 bases and J by 2 bases, with 13 bases between them. The CDR3 is made up of 14 amino acids. Germline V CDR1 and CDR2: SNHLY, FYNNEI. The CDR3 DNA is TGTGCCAGCAACCGAGGGGGGGACACAGATACGCAGTATTTT. It specifies CASNRGGDTDTQYF.